This T cell receptor (beta chain) was recorded in a study of T cell responses to AZD1222 COVID-19 vaccine. The method was immunoSEQ multiplex PCR; TCRdb's version includes in-frame clones alone and lacks a portion of them. The sample includes roughly 99,000 clones, approximately 90% seen only once; the top ten take 3.5% to 4.5%. The CDR3 is 17 residues long. Germline V gene data show CDR1 as SGHDN and CDR2 as FVKESK. V lost 0 bases to trimming and J lost 1 base; unmatched junction nucleotides: 6. The clonotype was recovered from an adult in good health. The rearrangement links TRBV14 to TRBJ2-3; 8 bases line up with TRBD2. The sample here was peripheral blood, taken on day 0 of AZD1222 vaccination. DNA of the CDR3: TGTGCCAGCAGCCAAGAGGTAATACTAGCGGGCACAGATACGCAGTATTTT. Translation: CASSQEVILAGTDTQYF.